The subject of this entry is one T cell receptor (beta chain). TCRdb keeps only in-frame clones here, not all; method: immunoSEQ multiplex PCR. Among 150,000 to 200,000 clones, roughly 80% were seen once, and the ten largest hold roughly 7.5%. These data belong to a study of cytomegalovirus exposure and HLA in healthy donors. The CDR3 consists of 13 residues. The germline CDR1 and CDR2 sequences are SSHAT and FNYEAQ (reference sequence). Trimming left V 5 bases short and J 2 bases short, with 10 bases between. The sample consisted of PBMCs. This sequence joins TRBV7-7 and TRBJ2-7; TRBD1 is a possible D gene (6 bases). The TCR originated in a young man in good health and CMV-seropositive. CDR3 region: CASSRGQTYEQYF. The CDR3 region has the DNA TGTGCCAGCAGCCGCGGACAGACCTACGAGCAGTACTTC. The variable domain in full, with the rest retrieved from reference TRBV7-7 and TRBJ2-7, is GAGVSQSPRYKVTKRGQDVTLRCDPISSHATLYWYQQALGQGPEFLTYFNYEAQPDKSGLPSDRFSAERPEGSISTLTIQRTEQRDSAMYRCASSRGQTYEQYFGPGTRLTVT.